The 27 T cell receptor beta chains presented below share a single source sample, sequenced in a study of beta chain features in type 1 diabetes. cDNA synthesis used the whole RNA isolate, giving expressed TCRB sequences. Assay used: immunoSEQ multiplex PCR; TCRdb lists only in-frame clones, some missing. The sample holds 810,000 or so clones, roughly 15% seen once. The specimen sequenced was naive CD4+ T cells from blood. The receptor source for this set is a woman younger than 35 in good health.

This chain uses TRBV19 with TRBJ2-1; 9 bases are shared with TRBD1. V trimming: 9 bases; J trimming: 9 bases; junction bases outside the gene matches: 21. The CDR3 has 17 residues. Germline lookup yields CDR1 LNHDA and CDR2 SQIVND (reference sequence). The CDR3 loop is CASQKRRTGDRLGEQFF. Written as DNA, the CDR3 is TGTGCCAGCCAAAAACGACGGACAGGGGATAGGTTAGGTGAGCAGTTCTTC.

The chain is built from TRBV6-6 and TRBJ2-1; no clear D. There are 13 residues in the CDR3. CDR1 and CDR2 (germline): MNHNY, SVGAGI (reference sequence). Trimming took off 9 bases at V and 2 bases at J, with 11 bases between the two ends. CDR3 sequence reads: CASLTDPYNEQFF. The CDR3 region has the DNA TGTGCCAGTCTAACGGACCCCTACAATGAGCAGTTCTTC.

CDR3 DNA sequence: TGTGCCAGCAGGACAGGGGATGAAAAACTGTTTTTT. The encoded protein is CASRTGDEKLFF. The V call is TRBV6-5, the J call TRBJ1-4; TRBD1 aligns across 8 bases. Germline assignment: CDR1 MNHEY and CDR2 SVGAGI. The CDR3 runs 12 residues. The trim removed 6 bases at V and 6 bases at J, leaving 0 bases unmatched.

The chain couples TRBV4-2 to TRBJ2-1; D might be TRBD2 (5 bases). Trimming pared 3 bases from V and 7 bases from J, leaving 13 bases between. The CDR3 sequence is 14 residues long. Germline V gene lookup returns CDR1 LGHNA and CDR2 YNFKEQ. CDR3 loop: CASSQAGPGNEQFF. Written as DNA, the CDR3 is TGTGCCAGCAGCCAGGCGGGCCCGGGGAATGAGCAGTTCTTC.

The chain carries TRBV7-2 and TRBJ2-1; no definite D call. The CDR3 has 11 amino acids. V was trimmed by 4 bases and J by 10 bases, leaving 8 bases between them. Per the germline V gene, CDR1 is SGHTA and CDR2 is FQGNSA. The CDR3 nucleotides read TGTGCCAGCAGCTGGTACTTAGAGCAGTTCTTC. Protein sequence: CASSWYLEQFF.

CDR3 DNA: TGTGCCAGCAGCGCCGGGACTAGGTTTATGAGCTCCTACAATGAGCAGTTCTTC. Its protein product is CASSAGTRFMSSYNEQFF. This chain uses TRBV9 with TRBJ2-1, with 8 bases aligning to TRBD2. Germline V gene sequence: CDR1 SGDLS, CDR2 YYNGEE. This CDR3 has 18 amino acids. After removal of 3 bases from V and 0 bases from J, the junction contained 11 bases not matched to a gene.

This clone was detected once. The chain recombines TRBV10-3 with TRBJ2-3; TRBD2 agrees at 8 bases. Losses at the gene ends were 5 bases for V and 5 bases for J; bases not matched to a gene: 9. Germline loops: CDR1 ENHRY, CDR2 SYGVKD. The CDR3 has 15 amino acids. The DNA of the CDR3 is TGTGCCATCAGTCCCGGGACTAGACAGAAAGATACGCAGTATTTT. Its translation: CAISPGTRQKDTQYF.

This clone turned up a few times. The chain carries TRBV6-5 and TRBJ2-7; 7 positions agree with TRBD1. The CDR3 has 15 amino acids. Germline CDR1 MNHEY, CDR2 SVGAGI. V trimming: 3 bases; J trimming: 2 bases; junction bases outside the gene matches: 7. CDR3 residues: CASSYRGRSAYEQYF. CDR3 nucleotides: TGTGCCAGCAGTTATAGGGGGCGGTCGGCCTACGAGCAGTACTTC.

The chain employs TRBV21-1 and TRBJ2-5. TRBV21-1 is termed a pseudogene. The CDR3 is 11 amino acids. CDR3 DNA sequence: TGTGCCAGCAGCAGTCAAGAGACCCAGTACTTC. Translated: CASSSQETQYF.

The chain combines TRBV18 with TRBJ2-7; D is possibly TRBD1 (6 bases). CDR1 and CDR2 (germline): KGHSH, LQKENI. This CDR3 region has 15 residues. V was pared by 5 bases and J by 0 bases, with 14 bases between. Here the CDR3 DNA reads TGTGCCAGCTCAATCAGGGGCTCCCCCTCCTACGAGCAGTACTTC. It translates to CASSIRGSPSYEQYF. Variable domain in full (rest from reference TRBV18 and TRBJ2-7): NAGVMQNPRHLVRRRGQEARLRCSPMKGHSHVYWYRQLPEEGLKFMVYLQKENIIDESGMPKERFSAEFPKEGPSILRIQQVVRGDSAAYFCASSIRGSPSYEQYFGPGTRLTVT.

V gene TRBV4-1 combines with J gene TRBJ2-1; D may be TRBD2 (5 bases). The CDR3 has 13 amino acids. Looked up from germline, CDR1 is MGHRA and CDR2 is YSYEKL. V lost 1 base and J lost 5, with 6 bases in between. The CDR3 is CASSQGLHNEQFF. In nucleotides, the CDR3 is TGCGCCAGCAGCCAAGGACTACACAATGAGCAGTTCTTC.

This rearrangement joins TRBV28 to TRBJ2-3; D is ambiguous. Trimming took off 7 bases at V and 1 base at J, with 18 bases between the two ends. Germline lookup yields CDR1 MDHEN and CDR2 SYDVKM. The CDR3 is 16 amino acids. The CDR3, as DNA: TGTGCCAGCAAAAAACACGGCATACCAGGCACAGATACGCAGTATTTT. The encoded protein is CASKKHGIPGTDTQYF. Filled out from reference TRBV28 and TRBJ2-3, the complete variable domain reads DVKVTQSSRYLVKRTGEKVFLECVQDMDHENMFWYRQDPGLGLRLIYFSYDVKMKEKGDIPEGYSVSREKKERFSLILESASTNQTSMYLCASKKHGIPGTDTQYFGPGTRLTVL.

This clone has more than one count but fewer than ten. The V call is TRBV7-9, the J call TRBJ2-5, with 7 nucleotides matching TRBD1. V was clipped by 3 bases and J by 4 bases; unmatched bases: 5. There are 14 residues in the CDR3. The V gene's germline CDR1 is SEHNR and CDR2 FQNEAQ (reference sequence). The CDR3, as DNA: TGTGCCAGCAGCTTCCGAGGGGGCGGAGAGACCCAGTACTTC. Its protein is CASSFRGGGETQYF.

This clone has just a few counts. The chain uses TRBV10-2 and TRBJ2-1, with D unresolved. CDR3 length: 14 amino acids. V was clipped by 2 bases and J by 3 bases, with 8 bases between them. The germline V gene has CDR1 WSHSY and CDR2 SAAADI. The CDR3 loop reads CASSEGEYYNEQFF. The DNA for the CDR3 is TGCGCCAGCAGTGAGGGAGAATACTACAATGAGCAGTTCTTC.

The chain combines TRBV7-9 with TRBJ2-7, with D uncertain. Between the trimmed V and J ends, which lost 6 bases and 6 bases, there was a span of 18 bases. The germline gives CDR1 SEHNR, CDR2 FQNEAQ (reference sequence). The CDR3 covers 14 residues. The DNA for the CDR3 is TGTGCCAGCAGACCTCGGAAGAATTCCCTCGAGCAGTACTTC. Residues: CASRPRKNSLEQYF.

V gene TRBV6-5 combines with J gene TRBJ1-2; the D is unclear. Trimming removed 3 bases from V and 0 bases from J, with 8 bases in between. There are 14 residues in the CDR3. Germline CDR1 is MNHEY and CDR2 is SVGAGI. As DNA, the CDR3 is TGTGCCAGCAGTTATCGGGAAACTAACTATGGCTACACCTTC. Translating gives CASSYRETNYGYTF.

This clone was seen only a few times. The V gene is TRBV6-6, the J gene TRBJ1-5; 7 bases agree with TRBD1. The V and J ends lost 7 bases and 6 bases, in that order; junction bases with no gene match: 6. Germline loops: CDR1 MNHNY, CDR2 SVGAGI (reference sequence). CDR3 length: 13 residues. The CDR3 here is CASIGGVAQPQHF. The CDR3 nucleotides are TGTGCCAGCATAGGGGGCGTCGCTCAGCCCCAGCATTTT.

With regard to this clone: This sample also contains other DNA sequences that code for the same CDR3. This CDR3 reads CASSQDAGYSNQPQHF. CDR3 DNA: TGCGCCAGCAGCCAAGATGCGGGGTATAGCAATCAGCCCCAGCATTTT. V and J are TRBV4-3 and TRBJ1-5; no reliable D call. V was clipped by 0 bases and J by 0 bases, with 9 bases between them. The CDR3 consists of 16 residues. The germline CDR1 and CDR2 sequences are LGHNA and YSLEER.

This chain uses TRBV30 with TRBJ1-4; D not certain. V lost 0 bases, J lost 6 bases, and 14 bases lay in between. The length of the CDR3 is 15 residues. Germline-derived CDR1 and CDR2 are GTSNPN and SVGIG (reference sequence). The CDR3 reads CAWSVPGIGDEKLFF. Here the CDR3 DNA reads TGTGCCTGGAGTGTACCTGGGATCGGCGATGAAAAACTGTTTTTT.

This sequence joins TRBV4-3 and TRBJ2-1; tentative D call: TRBD1 (6 bases). The CDR3 has 21 amino acids. Germline CDR1 is LGHNA and CDR2 is YSLEER. V lost 2 bases, J lost 1 base, and 27 bases lay in between. The CDR3 protein is CASSQRIDRKSIIRSYNEQFF. CDR3 nucleotide sequence: TGCGCCAGCAGCCAACGAATCGACAGGAAGTCTATAATAAGGTCCTACAATGAGCAGTTCTTC.

This clone has more than one count but fewer than ten. The genes are TRBV5-4 and TRBJ1-1, with D possibly TRBD1 on 5 matching bases. CDR3 length: 14 amino acids. Trimming left V 3 bases short and J 1 base short, with 10 bases between. Germline CDR1 is SGHNT and CDR2 is YYREEE (reference sequence). The CDR3 spells CASSWDVRNTEAFF. CDR3 DNA: TGTGCCAGCAGCTGGGACGTCCGGAACACTGAAGCTTTCTTT.

This clone showed up just a few times. This sequence joins TRBV28 and TRBJ2-7, with 9 bases lining up with TRBD1. CDR1 and CDR2 from the germline V gene are MDHEN and SYDVKM. The CDR3 is made up of 15 amino acids. V dropped 10 bases and J dropped 1; count of bases not matched to a gene: 11. This CDR3 reads CATKSGTGNSYEQYF. For the CDR3, the DNA is TGTGCCACCAAATCGGGGACAGGGAATTCCTACGAGCAGTACTTC.

This clone was seen a few times. This sequence joins TRBV7-2 and TRBJ2-5; 9 positions agree with TRBD2. The length of the CDR3 is 15 residues. In germline, CDR1 is SGHTA, CDR2 FQGNSA. The V segment lost 4 bases and the J segment 5 bases; nucleotides outside the gene matches: 8. CDR3 DNA sequence: TGTGCCAGCAGCTCCAGACTGGCGGGAGGGGAGACCCAGTACTTC. It encodes CASSSRLAGGETQYF.

The V and J genes are TRBV5-1 and TRBJ2-5; the D is unclear. This CDR3 comprises 14 residues. Trimming cost V 2 bases and J 0 bases, with 8 bases left between them. Germline V CDR1 and CDR2: SGHRS, YFSETQ. Here the CDR3 reads CASSFQRNQETQYF. In nucleotides, the CDR3 is TGCGCCAGCAGCTTCCAACGGAACCAAGAGACCCAGTACTTC.

In this sample, this clone turned up a few times. The chain has TRBV10-3 and TRBJ2-5; D unclear. The CDR3 has 14 amino acids. CDR1 is ENHRY, CDR2 SYGVKD, per germline. Deletions cut 3 bases from V and 2 bases from J, with 10 bases between. The CDR3 loop reads CAISDGAEQETQYF. DNA for the CDR3: TGTGCCATCAGTGATGGTGCGGAGCAAGAGACCCAGTACTTC.

The V and J genes are TRBV6-1 and TRBJ1-5, with 8 bases that match TRBD1. Trimming removed 4 bases from V and 1 base from J; junction bases left unmatched: 12. The CDR3 is made up of 18 amino acids. Germline V gene data show CDR1 as MNHNS and CDR2 as SASEGT. CDR3 DNA sequence: TGTGCCAGCAGTGCGGGATTGACAGGGGCGGGGAGCAATCAGCCCCAGCATTTT. It yields the protein CASSAGLTGAGSNQPQHF.

The chain carries TRBV2 and TRBJ1-1, with D perhaps matching TRBD1 (6 bases). V shed 7 bases and J shed 0 bases, with 18 bases lying between them. The CDR3 has 16 amino acids. Germline values: CDR1 SNHLY, CDR2 FYNNEI. The CDR3, as DNA: TGTGCCAGCAAGGAAGTGGCAGGGGCGATGAACACTGAAGCTTTCTTT. Translated: CASKEVAGAMNTEAFF.